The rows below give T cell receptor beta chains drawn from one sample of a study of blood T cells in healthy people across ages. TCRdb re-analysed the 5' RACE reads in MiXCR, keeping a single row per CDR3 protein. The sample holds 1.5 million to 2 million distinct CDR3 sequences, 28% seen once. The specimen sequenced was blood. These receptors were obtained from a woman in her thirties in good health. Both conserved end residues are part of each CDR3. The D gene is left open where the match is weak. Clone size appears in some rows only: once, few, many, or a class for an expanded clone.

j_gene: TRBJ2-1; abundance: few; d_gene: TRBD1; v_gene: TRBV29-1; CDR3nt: TGCAGCGGTACAGGGGGAGATGAGCAGTTCTTC; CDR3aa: CSGTGGDEQFF
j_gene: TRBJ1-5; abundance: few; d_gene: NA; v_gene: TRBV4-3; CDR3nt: TGCGCCAGCTTAGGGCATCAGCCCCAGCATTTT; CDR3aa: CASLGHQPQHF
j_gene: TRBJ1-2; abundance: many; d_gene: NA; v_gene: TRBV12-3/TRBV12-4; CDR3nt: TGTGCCAGCAGTTTAAGTTCCAACTTCTATGGCTACACCTTC; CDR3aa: CASSLSSNFYGYTF
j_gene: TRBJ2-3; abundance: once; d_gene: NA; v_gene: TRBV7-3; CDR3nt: TGTGCCAGCAGCTTAGTTGGTCGTTTAGCGGCCAGCACAGATACGCAGTATTTT; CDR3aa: CASSLVGRLAASTDTQYF
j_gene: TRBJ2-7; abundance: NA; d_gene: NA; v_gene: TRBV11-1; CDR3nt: TGTGCCAGCAGCTCTCTCCCGGGACACTACGAGCAGTACTTC; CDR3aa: CASSSLPGHYEQYF
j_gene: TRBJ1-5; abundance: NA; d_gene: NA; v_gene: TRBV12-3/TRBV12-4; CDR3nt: TGTGCCAGCAGTCTGACACCGGGACAAGGAAATCAGCCCCAGCATTTT; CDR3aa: CASSLTPGQGNQPQHF
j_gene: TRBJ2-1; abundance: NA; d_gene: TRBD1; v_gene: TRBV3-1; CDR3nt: TGTGCCAGCAGCCAAAACAGGGGTTCCTACAATGAGCAGTTCTTC; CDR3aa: CASSQNRGSYNEQFF
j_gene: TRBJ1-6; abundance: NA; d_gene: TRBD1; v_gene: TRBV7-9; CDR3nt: TGTGCCAGCAGCTTAGCCGGGACAGGGGGCTCCTATAATTCACCCCTCCACTTT; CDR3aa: CASSLAGTGGSYNSPLHF
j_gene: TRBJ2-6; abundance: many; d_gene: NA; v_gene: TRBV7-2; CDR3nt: TGTGCCAGCAGCTTAATGCCATTGGGCGCCTCTGGGGCCAACGTCCTGACTTTC; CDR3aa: CASSLMPLGASGANVLTF
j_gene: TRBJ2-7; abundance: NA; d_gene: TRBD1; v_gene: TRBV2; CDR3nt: TGTGCCAGAACAGGGGGAGAGGCCCAGTACTTC; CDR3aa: CARTGGEAQYF
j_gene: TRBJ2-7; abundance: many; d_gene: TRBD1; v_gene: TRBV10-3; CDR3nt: TGTGCCATCAGTGCCCCCGGGACAGCGTCCTACGAGCAGTACTTC; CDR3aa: CAISAPGTASYEQYF
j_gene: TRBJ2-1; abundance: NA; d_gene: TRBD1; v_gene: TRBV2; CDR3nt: TGTGCCGCCCGACAGGGTTCCTACAATGAGCAGTTCTTC; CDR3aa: CAARQGSYNEQFF
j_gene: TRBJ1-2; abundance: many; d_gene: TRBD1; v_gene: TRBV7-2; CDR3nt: TGTGCCAGCAGCATTGCTGGGACAGGGGACCGCTACACCTTC; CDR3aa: CASSIAGTGDRYTF
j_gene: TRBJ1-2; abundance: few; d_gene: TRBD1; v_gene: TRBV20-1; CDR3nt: TGCAGTGCTAGAGCCCCAGGGGGAGAGGATGGCTACACCTTC; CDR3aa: CSARAPGGEDGYTF
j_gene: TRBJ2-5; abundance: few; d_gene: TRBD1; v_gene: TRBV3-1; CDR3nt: TGTGCCAGCAGCCCTCGAAGGACAGGCGACAATGAGCAGTACTTC; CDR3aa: CASSPRRTGDNEQYF
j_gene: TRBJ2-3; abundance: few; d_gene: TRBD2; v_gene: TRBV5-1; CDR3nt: TGCGCCAGCAGCTTACTAGCGGTAGACACAGATACGCAGTATTTT; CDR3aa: CASSLLAVDTDTQYF
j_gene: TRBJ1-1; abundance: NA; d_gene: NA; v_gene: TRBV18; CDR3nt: TGTGCCAGCTCAACGACGAGGACTGAAGCTTTCTTT; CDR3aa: CASSTTRTEAFF
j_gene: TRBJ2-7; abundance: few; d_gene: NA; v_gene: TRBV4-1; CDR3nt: TGCGCCAGCAGCCAAACTAGAAGTCCCGCCTACGAGCAGTACTTC; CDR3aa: CASSQTRSPAYEQYF
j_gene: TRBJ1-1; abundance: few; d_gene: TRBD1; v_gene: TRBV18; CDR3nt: TGTGCCAGCTCACCGAGGACAGGGGAAAACACTGAAGCTTTCTTT; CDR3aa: CASSPRTGENTEAFF
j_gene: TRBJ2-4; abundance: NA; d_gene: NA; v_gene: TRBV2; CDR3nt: TGTGCCAGCAGTGGGACAAGAAACATTCAGTACTTC; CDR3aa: CASSGTRNIQYF
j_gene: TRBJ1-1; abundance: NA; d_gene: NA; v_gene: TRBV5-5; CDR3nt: TGTGCCAGCAGCCACACGCCAGGGGTCCCGACTGAAGCTTTCTTT; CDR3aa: CASSHTPGVPTEAFF
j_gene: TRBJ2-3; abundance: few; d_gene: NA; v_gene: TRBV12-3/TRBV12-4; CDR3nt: TGTGCCAGCAGTTTTGCTAGCCGCACAGATACGCAGTATTTT; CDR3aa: CASSFASRTDTQYF
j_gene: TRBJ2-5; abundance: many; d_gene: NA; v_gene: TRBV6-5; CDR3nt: TGTGCCAGCAGTTACTCCGATGGCCGGGGAAAAGAGACCCAGTACTTC; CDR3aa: CASSYSDGRGKETQYF
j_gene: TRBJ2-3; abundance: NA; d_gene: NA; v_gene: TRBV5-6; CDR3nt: TGTGCCAGCAGCTTCTCAGCGGGTTATACGCAGTATTTT; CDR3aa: CASSFSAGYTQYF
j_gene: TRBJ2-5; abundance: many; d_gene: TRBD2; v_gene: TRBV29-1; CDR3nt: TGCAGCGTGATGGGACTAGCGGGAGAGAAAAATGGGGAGCAGTACTTC; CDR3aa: CSVMGLAGEKNGEQYF
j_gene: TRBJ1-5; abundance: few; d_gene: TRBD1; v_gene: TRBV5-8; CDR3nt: TGTGCCAGCAGCCCGGGACAGGGTGGGGAGCCCCAGCATTTT; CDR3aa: CASSPGQGGEPQHF
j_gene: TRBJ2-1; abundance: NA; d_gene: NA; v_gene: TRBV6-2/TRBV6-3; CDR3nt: TGTGCCAGCAGGGATCCAGGGGGGATTGATGAGCAGTTCTTC; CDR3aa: CASRDPGGIDEQFF
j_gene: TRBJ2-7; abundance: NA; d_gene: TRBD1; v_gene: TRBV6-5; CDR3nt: TGTGCCAGCAGTTATACGACAGGGTTCTACGAGCAGTACTTC; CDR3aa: CASSYTTGFYEQYF
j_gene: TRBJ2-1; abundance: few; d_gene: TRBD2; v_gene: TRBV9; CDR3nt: TGTGCCAGCAGCGTAGGGGGGCGGGAGGGCTTCTCCTACAATGAGCAGTTCTTC; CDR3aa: CASSVGGREGFSYNEQFF
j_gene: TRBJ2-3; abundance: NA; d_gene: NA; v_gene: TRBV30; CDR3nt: TGTGCCTTCTCAGGAGGGAGACAGGCAATCGATACGCAGTATTTT; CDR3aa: CAFSGGRQAIDTQYF
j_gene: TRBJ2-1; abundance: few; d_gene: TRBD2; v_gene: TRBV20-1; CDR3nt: TGCAGTGCTACTGGGACTAGCGGGGGGGATGAGCAGTTCTTC; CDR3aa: CSATGTSGGDEQFF
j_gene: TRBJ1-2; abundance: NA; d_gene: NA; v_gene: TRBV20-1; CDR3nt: TGCAGTGCTATTCATCTCGATGGCTACACCTTC; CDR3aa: CSAIHLDGYTF
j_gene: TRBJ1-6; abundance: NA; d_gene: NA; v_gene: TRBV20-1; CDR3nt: TGCAGTGCTAGAGGGACAGAGGGCTGGACCCTCCACTTT; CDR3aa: CSARGTEGWTLHF
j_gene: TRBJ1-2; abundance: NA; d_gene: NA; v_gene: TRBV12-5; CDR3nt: TGTGCTAGTGGCTTTCGAGCAAGGGGCTTTATTAACTATGGCTACACCTTC; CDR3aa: CASGFRARGFINYGYTF
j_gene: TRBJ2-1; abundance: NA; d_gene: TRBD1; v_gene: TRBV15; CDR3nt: TGTGCCACCAGCAGCAGACAGGGTAGCGATGAGCAGTTCTTC; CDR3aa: CATSSRQGSDEQFF
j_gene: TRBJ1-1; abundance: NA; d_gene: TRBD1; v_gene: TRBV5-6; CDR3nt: TGTGCCAGCAGCTTTTTAGAAGGACAGGGGATGAACACTGAAGCTTTCTTT; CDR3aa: CASSFLEGQGMNTEAFF
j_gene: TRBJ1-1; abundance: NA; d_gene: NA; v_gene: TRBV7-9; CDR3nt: TGTGCCAGCAGCCGCCGGCCAGGGGTGAACACTGAAGCTTTCTTT; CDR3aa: CASSRRPGVNTEAFF
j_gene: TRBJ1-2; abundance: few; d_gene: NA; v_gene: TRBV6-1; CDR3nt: TGTGCCAGCAGTGAAGTACGGGGGCTTTATGGCTACACCTTC; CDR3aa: CASSEVRGLYGYTF
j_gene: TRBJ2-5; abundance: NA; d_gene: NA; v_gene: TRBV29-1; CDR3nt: TGCAGCGTTGGTGGCAGCGGGTACTACGGGGAGCAGTACTTC; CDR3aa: CSVGGSGYYGEQYF
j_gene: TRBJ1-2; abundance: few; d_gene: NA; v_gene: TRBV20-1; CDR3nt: TGCAGTGCTGGGGGGGGCCACTATGGCTACACCTTC; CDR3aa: CSAGGGHYGYTF
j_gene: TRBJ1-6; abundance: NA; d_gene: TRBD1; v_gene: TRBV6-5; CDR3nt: TGTGCCAGCAGTCCCGCGGACAGGGCAACCAATTCACCCCTCCACTTT; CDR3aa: CASSPADRATNSPLHF
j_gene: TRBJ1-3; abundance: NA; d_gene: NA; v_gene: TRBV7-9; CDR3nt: TGTGCCGGCAGCTCCCAGGGAACTGGAAACACCATATATTTT; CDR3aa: CAGSSQGTGNTIYF
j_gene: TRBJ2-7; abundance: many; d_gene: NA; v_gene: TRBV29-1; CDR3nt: TGCAGCGTTGTTCGGGGTAGTCACTACGAGCAGTACTTC; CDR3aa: CSVVRGSHYEQYF
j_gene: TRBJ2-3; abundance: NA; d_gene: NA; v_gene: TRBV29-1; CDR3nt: TGCAGCGGCCATAGGAGCACAGATACGCAGTATTTT; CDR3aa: CSGHRSTDTQYF
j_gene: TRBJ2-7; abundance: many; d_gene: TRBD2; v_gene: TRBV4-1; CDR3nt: TGCGCCAGCAGCCACCTCACTAGCGGGGGGACCTACGAGCAGTACTTC; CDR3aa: CASSHLTSGGTYEQYF
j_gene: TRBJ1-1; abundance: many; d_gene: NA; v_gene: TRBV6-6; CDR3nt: TGTGCCACCAGAACGAACACTGAAGCTTTCTTT; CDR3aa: CATRTNTEAFF
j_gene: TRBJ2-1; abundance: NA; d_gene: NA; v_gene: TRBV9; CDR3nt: TGTGCCAGCAGCCCACGACCGACTCCTCCCAATGAGCAGTTCTTC; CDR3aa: CASSPRPTPPNEQFF
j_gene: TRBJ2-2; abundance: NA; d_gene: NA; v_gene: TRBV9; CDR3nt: TGTGCCAGCAGCGTAGGTATAGGGACGACGAACACCGGGGAGCTGTTTTTT; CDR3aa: CASSVGIGTTNTGELFF
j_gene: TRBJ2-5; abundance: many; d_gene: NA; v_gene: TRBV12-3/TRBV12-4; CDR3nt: TGTGCCAGCAGTTTTCGGGCGGCGGAGACCCAGTACTTC; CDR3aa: CASSFRAAETQYF
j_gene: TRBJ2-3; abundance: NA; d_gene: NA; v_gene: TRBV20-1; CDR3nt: TGCAGTGCCGAATCGACTCCTAGCGATGGTACGCAGTATTTT; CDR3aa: CSAESTPSDGTQYF
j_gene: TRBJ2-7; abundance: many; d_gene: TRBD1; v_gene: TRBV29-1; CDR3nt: TGCAGCGTTGAAGGAGACAGGGGGGACGAGCAGTACTTC; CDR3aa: CSVEGDRGDEQYF
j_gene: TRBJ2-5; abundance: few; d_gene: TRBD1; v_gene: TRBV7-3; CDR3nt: TGTGCCAGCAGCGCCCCGGGACAGGGAAACAATGAGAAGTACTTC; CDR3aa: CASSAPGQGNNEKYF
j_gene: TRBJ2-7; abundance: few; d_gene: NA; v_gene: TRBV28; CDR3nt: TGTGCCAGCAGCCGCTTCGTCGAGCAGTACTTC; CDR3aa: CASSRFVEQYF
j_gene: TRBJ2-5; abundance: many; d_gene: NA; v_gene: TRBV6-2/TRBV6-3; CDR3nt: TGTGCCAGCAGTTACGACACCGACCAAGAGACCCAGTACTTC; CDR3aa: CASSYDTDQETQYF